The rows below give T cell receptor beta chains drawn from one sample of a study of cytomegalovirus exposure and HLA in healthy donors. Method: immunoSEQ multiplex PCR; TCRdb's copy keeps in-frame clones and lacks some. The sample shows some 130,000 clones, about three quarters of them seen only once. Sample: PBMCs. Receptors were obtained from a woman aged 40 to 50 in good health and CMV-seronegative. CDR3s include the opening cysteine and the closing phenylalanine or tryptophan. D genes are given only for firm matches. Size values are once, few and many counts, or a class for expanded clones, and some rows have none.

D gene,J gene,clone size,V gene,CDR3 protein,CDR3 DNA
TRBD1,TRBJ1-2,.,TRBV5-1,CASSLDWGQGVRIGYTF,TGCGCCAGCAGCTTGGATTGGGGACAGGGGGTTCGTATAGGCTACACCTTC
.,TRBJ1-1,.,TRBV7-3,CASSYPPGTEAFF,TGTGCCAGCAGCTACCCCCCGGGAACTGAAGCTTTCTTT
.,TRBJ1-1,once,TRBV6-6,CASSYRVRDSEAFF,TGTGCCAGCAGTTACAGAGTCCGGGACTCCGAGGCTTTCTTT
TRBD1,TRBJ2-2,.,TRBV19,CASSIGTVNTGELFF,TGTGCCAGTAGTATTGGGACAGTGAACACCGGGGAGCTGTTTTTT
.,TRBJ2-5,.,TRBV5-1,CASSLGLGRGPIGKTQYF,TGCGCCAGCAGCTTGGGACTAGGACGGGGCCCGATCGGGAAGACCCAGTACTTC
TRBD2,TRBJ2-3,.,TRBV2,CASSSGLAGGENTDTQYF,TGTGCCAGCAGTTCTGGACTAGCGGGGGGCGAAAACACAGATACGCAGTATTTT
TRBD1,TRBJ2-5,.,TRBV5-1,CASRRDRGQETQYF,TGCGCCAGCAGAAGGGACAGGGGACAAGAGACCCAGTACTTC
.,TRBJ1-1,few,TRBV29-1,CSAGGVNTEAFF,TGCAGCGCGGGAGGGGTGAACACTGAAGCTTTCTTT
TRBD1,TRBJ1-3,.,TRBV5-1,CASSPDRVGNTIYF,TGCGCCAGCAGCCCCGACAGGGTTGGAAACACCATATATTTT
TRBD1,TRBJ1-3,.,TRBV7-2,CASSLGTGVRSGNTIYF,TGTGCCAGCAGCTTAGGGACAGGGGTTAGGTCTGGAAACACCATATATTTT
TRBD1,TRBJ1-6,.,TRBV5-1,CASSLGQGGNSPLHF,TGCGCCAGCAGCTTGGGGCAGGGGGGTAATTCACCCCTCCACTTT
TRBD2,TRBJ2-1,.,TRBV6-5,CASASVPSGGQFF,TGTGCCAGCGCATCGGTCCCTAGCGGGGGGCAGTTCTTC
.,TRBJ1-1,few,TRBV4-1,CASSQDPGDTEAFF,TGCGCCAGCAGCCAAGATCCAGGGGACACTGAAGCTTTCTTT
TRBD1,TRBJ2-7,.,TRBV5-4,CASSSDREANIEQYF,TGTGCCAGCAGCTCGGACAGGGAGGCTAATATCGAGCAGTACTTC
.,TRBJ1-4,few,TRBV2,CASSEEGFNEKLFF,TGTGCCAGCTCCGAGGAGGGATTTAATGAAAAACTGTTTTTT
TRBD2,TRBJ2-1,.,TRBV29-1,CSASKRGGDEQFF,TGCAGCGCTTCGAAGCGGGGGGGGGATGAGCAGTTCTTC
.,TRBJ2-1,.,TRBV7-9,CASSLASISYNEQFF,TGTGCCAGCAGCTTAGCGAGTATTTCCTACAATGAGCAGTTCTTC
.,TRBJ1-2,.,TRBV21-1,CASSKKRKTGHNYGYTF,TGTGCCAGCAGCAAAAAAAGGAAAACAGGGCATAACTATGGCTACACCTTC
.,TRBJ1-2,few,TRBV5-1,CASSLSGTSKSGYTF,TGCGCCAGCAGCTTGAGCGGGACCAGCAAAAGCGGCTACACCTTC
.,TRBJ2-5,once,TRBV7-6,CASSSTPGYQETQYF,TGTGCCAGCAGTTCCACCCCGGGGTACCAAGAGACCCAGTACTTC
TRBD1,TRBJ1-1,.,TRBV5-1,CASSIRDRGSTEAFF,TGCGCCAGCAGCATTCGGGACAGGGGCTCTACTGAAGCTTTCTTT
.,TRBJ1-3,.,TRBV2,CASTEGGDGNTIYF,TGTGCCAGCACCGAGGGGGGGGACGGAAACACCATATATTTT
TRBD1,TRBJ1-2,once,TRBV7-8,CASSFVQGNYGYTF,TGTGCCAGCAGCTTTGTACAGGGGAACTATGGCTACACCTTC
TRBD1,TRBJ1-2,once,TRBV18,CASSPLQGDGYTF,TGTGCCAGCTCACCACTACAGGGGGATGGCTACACCTTC
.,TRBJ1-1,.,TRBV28,CASRGWQNKGEAFF,TGTGCCAGTAGGGGGTGGCAGAACAAGGGTGAAGCTTTCTTT
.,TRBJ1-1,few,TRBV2,CASKKGEMNTEAFF,TGTGCCAGCAAAAAAGGGGAAATGAACACTGAAGCTTTCTTT
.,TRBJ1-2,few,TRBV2,CASNRQELNYGYTF,TGTGCCAGCAATCGGCAGGAACTTAACTATGGCTACACCTTC
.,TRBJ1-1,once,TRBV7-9,CSSSLVSTEAFF,TGTTCCAGCAGCTTAGTCTCCACTGAAGCTTTCTTT
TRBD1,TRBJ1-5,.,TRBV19,CASSSRDRSNQPQHF,TGTGCCAGTAGTTCACGGGACAGAAGCAATCAGCCCCAGCATTTT
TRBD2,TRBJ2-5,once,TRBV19,CATSRGGQKQETQYF,TGTGCCACCTCTCGCGGGGGGCAGAAACAAGAGACCCAGTACTTC
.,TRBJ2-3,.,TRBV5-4,CASSLVNSLPVDTQYF,TGTGCCAGCAGCTTGGTGAATAGTCTACCTGTAGATACGCAGTATTTT
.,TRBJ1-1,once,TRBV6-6,CASIPTAGVMNTEAFF,TGTGCCAGCATCCCGACGGCAGGGGTCATGAACACTGAAGCTTTCTTT
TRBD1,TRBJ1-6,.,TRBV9,CASSVGGTGGSPLHF,TGTGCCAGCAGCGTAGGCGGGACAGGGGGCTCACCCCTCCACTTT
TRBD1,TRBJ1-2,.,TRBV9,CASSPAGQGDLYGYTF,TGTGCCAGCAGCCCTGCTGGACAGGGGGACCTCTATGGCTACACCTTC
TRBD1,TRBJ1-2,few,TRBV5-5,CASSLGWGQGVYGYTF,TGTGCCAGCAGCTTGGGATGGGGACAGGGAGTCTATGGCTACACCTTC
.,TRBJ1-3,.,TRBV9,CASSVDPGVGNTIYF,TGTGCCAGCAGCGTAGATCCCGGGGTGGGAAACACCATATATTTT
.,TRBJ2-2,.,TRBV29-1,CSVGRIRGVTGELFF,TGCAGCGTGGGGAGGATTAGGGGTGTCACCGGGGAGCTGTTTTTT
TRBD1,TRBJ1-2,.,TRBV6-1,CASRPNRGTNYGYTF,TGTGCCAGCAGGCCAAACAGGGGAACGAACTATGGCTACACCTTC
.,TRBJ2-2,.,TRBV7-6,CASSEIAGELFF,TGTGCCAGCAGCGAAATAGCCGGGGAGCTGTTTTTT
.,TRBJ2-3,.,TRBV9,CASSVGNSQTLITDTQYF,TGTGCCAGCAGCGTAGGTAACTCTCAAACTTTAATCACAGATACGCAGTATTTT
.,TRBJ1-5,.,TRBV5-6,CASSFWQGNQPQHF,TGTGCCAGCAGCTTCTGGCAGGGCAATCAGCCCCAGCATTTT
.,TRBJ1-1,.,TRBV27,CASSSSRAPTEAFF,TGTGCCAGCAGTTCCTCCAGGGCCCCCACTGAAGCTTTCTTT
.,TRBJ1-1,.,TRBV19,CASSIQGSNTEAFF,TGTGCCAGTAGTATACAGGGCTCTAATACTGAAGCTTTCTTT
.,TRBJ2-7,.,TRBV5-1,CASTPRPGSSYEQYF,TGCGCCAGCACACCCCGTCCAGGTTCCTCCTACGAGCAGTACTTC
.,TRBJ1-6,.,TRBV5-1,CASSPRGESSSRSSPLHF,TGCGCCAGCAGCCCGCGCGGGGAATCTAGCTCTAGGAGTTCACCCCTCCACTTT
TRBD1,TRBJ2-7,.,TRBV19,CASSIRDSPPHEQYF,TGTGCCAGTAGTATAAGGGACAGCCCGCCTCACGAGCAGTACTTC
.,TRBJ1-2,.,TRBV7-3,CASSLTPRAGQSGYTF,TGTGCCAGCAGCTTAACGCCCCGGGCAGGGCAGAGTGGCTACACCTTC
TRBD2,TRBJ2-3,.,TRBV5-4,CASRNRLAGDTDTQYF,TGTGCCAGCAGAAATCGACTAGCGGGGGACACAGATACGCAGTATTTT
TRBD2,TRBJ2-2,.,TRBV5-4,CASSRLAGGPAGELFF,TGTGCCAGCAGCCGACTAGCGGGGGGGCCGGCCGGGGAGCTGTTTTTT
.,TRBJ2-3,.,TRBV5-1,CASSLAGFADTQYF,TGCGCCAGCAGCTTGGCAGGATTCGCAGATACGCAGTATTTT
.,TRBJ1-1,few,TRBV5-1,CASSLVPGIDTEAFF,TGCGCCAGCAGCTTGGTTCCAGGGATCGACACTGAAGCTTTCTTT
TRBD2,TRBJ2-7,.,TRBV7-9,CASSLSSGVQKQYF,TGTGCCAGCAGCTTATCTAGCGGGGTCCAAAAGCAGTACTTC